The next 18 T cell receptor beta chains were all read from a single sample in a study of blood T cell repertoires in COVID-19 (dated by TCRdb to the early 2020s). Preparation of the library involved the immunoSEQ multiplex PCR assay. The table comes from immuneACCESS by way of TCRdb, which keeps in-frame sequences with V and J called. Part of the clones is missing from these tables; in studies checked, under half for an unresolved V gene and the rest for unknown reasons. Here the sample has about 120,000 clones; 87% occur a single time. The top ten hold 25% to 35% of the sample. The sequencing sample was made of peripheral blood. The receptors here all came from a woman aged 70-85 years with acute or convalescent COVID-19.

This chain joins TRBV4-2 and TRBJ2-3; 7 bases align to TRBD2. The CDR3 runs to 15 residues. V was pared by 4 bases and J by 2 bases, with 6 bases of the junction left unmatched. CDR1 and CDR2 from the germline V gene are LGHNA and YNFKEQ. CDR3 nucleotide sequence: TGTGCCAGCAGCCTAGGGAGGGGCGACACAGATACGCAGTATTTT. This codes for CASSLGRGDTDTQYF.

This chain connects TRBV4-1 to TRBJ1-6; TRBD1 matches at 7 bases. The CDR3 has 15 residues. J was trimmed by 7 bases and V by 2 bases; bases with no gene match: 5. Looked up from germline, CDR1 is MGHRA and CDR2 is YSYEKL. The CDR3 protein is CASSQSGTANSPLHF. CDR3 nucleotide sequence: TGCGCCAGCAGCCAATCGGGGACAGCGAATTCACCCCTCCACTTT.

The rearrangement uses TRBV7-9 and TRBJ1-4; TRBD1 is a possible D gene (6 bases). This CDR3 is built from 15 residues. Germline V gene sequence: CDR1 SEHNR, CDR2 FQNEAQ (reference sequence). Trimming pared 4 bases from V and 3 bases from J, leaving 12 bases between. DNA for the CDR3: TGTGCCAGCAGCTCCCTTACAGGGCCTAATGAAAAACTGTTTTTT. Translation: CASSSLTGPNEKLFF. Variable domain in full (rest from reference TRBV7-9 and TRBJ1-4): DTGVSQNPRHKITKRGQNVTFRCDPISEHNRLYWYRQTLGQGPEFLTYFQNEAQLEKSRLLSDRFSAERPKGSFSTLEIQRTEQGDSAMYLCASSSLTGPNEKLFFGSGTQLSVL.

The J gene is TRBJ2-5, the V gene TRBV28; 9 bases line up with TRBD1. The V gene end was trimmed by 6 bases and the J gene end by 5 bases; junction bases not matched to a gene: 10. The CDR3 loop spans 15 amino acids. Germline V gives CDR1 MDHEN, CDR2 SYDVKM. The CDR3 loop is CASSTPGQGLETQYF. CDR3 coding DNA: TGTGCCAGCAGCACACCGGGACAGGGATTGGAGACCCAGTACTTC.

On this clone itself: Other DNA sequences in this specimen translate into the identical CDR3. The gene calls are TRBV30 and TRBJ1-1, with D maybe TRBD1 (6 bases). Trimming cost V 0 bases and J 5 bases, with 10 bases left between them. The germline CDR1 and CDR2 sequences are GTSNPN and SVGIG (reference sequence). This CDR3 spans 13 amino acids. CDR3 protein: CAWSVLGGTEAFF. CDR3 DNA: TGTGCCTGGAGTGTACTAGGGGGAACTGAAGCTTTCTTT.

J is TRBJ1-6 and V is TRBV11-3; unclear D gene. Germline CDR1 SGHNT, CDR2 YENEEA. Trimming removed 3 bases from V and 0 bases from J, with 12 bases in between. The CDR3 runs 17 residues. CDR3 sequence: CASSFRGESSYNSPLHF. CDR3 nucleotides: TGTGCCAGCAGCTTTCGTGGGGAGAGCTCCTATAATTCACCCCTCCACTTT.

J is TRBJ2-3 and V is TRBV2; the match to TRBD2 covers 9 bases. The CDR3 spans 16 residues. Germline V gene sequence: CDR1 SNHLY, CDR2 FYNNEI. V lost 3 bases, J lost 2 bases, and 6 bases stayed unmatched. The DNA of the CDR3 is TGTGCCAGCAGTGACCTCGGCGGGGGGGCCACAGATACGCAGTATTTT. Translated: CASSDLGGGATDTQYF.

J is TRBJ1-1 and V is TRBV27, with 7 bases identical to TRBD1. Germline values: CDR1 MNHEY, CDR2 SMNVEV (reference sequence). J lost 11 bases, V lost 7 bases, and 13 bases had no gene match. This CDR3 comprises 13 residues. The CDR3 here is CASNQIQGPEAFF. The CDR3 DNA is TGTGCCAGCAATCAGATACAGGGGCCAGAGGCTTTCTTT.

This chain joins TRBV27 and TRBJ1-6; no definite D call. The CDR3 is 12 amino acids. V lost 6 bases and J 13 bases, leaving 13 bases between the germline ends. Germline lookup yields CDR1 MNHEY and CDR2 SMNVEV (reference sequence). The CDR3 protein is CASRGTGWPLHF. CDR3 sequence (DNA): TGTGCCAGCAGGGGCACGGGGTGGCCCCTCCACTTT.

The chain links TRBV28 to TRBJ2-3; perhaps TRBD1 as D (6 bases). Trimming shortened V by 7 bases and J by 2 bases, and 10 bases separated the two germline ends. Germline V gene sequence: CDR1 MDHEN, CDR2 SYDVKM. The CDR3 has 13 residues. The CDR3 loop reads CASIQGSTDTQYF. The CDR3 DNA sequence: TGTGCCAGCATTCAGGGGTCCACAGATACGCAGTATTTT.

The DNA of the CDR3 is TGTGCCAGCAGCCAAGGTCCTAGGAAGCCCTCCTACAATGAGCAGTTCTTC. Translating it yields CASSQGPRKPSYNEQFF. V is TRBV3-1 (or the pseudogene TRBV3-2) and J is TRBJ2-1; D unclear. Germline V gene lookup returns CDR1 LGHDT and CDR2 YNNKEL (reference sequence). The V end was cut by 1 base, the J end by 0 bases, with 13 bases between. The CDR3 loop spans 17 amino acids.

The chain combines TRBV28 with TRBJ1-4, with D possibly matching TRBD1 (6 bases). Germline V gene lookup returns CDR1 MDHEN and CDR2 SYDVKM. The CDR3 runs to 13 residues. V was pared by 8 bases and J by 8 bases, with 15 bases between. The CDR3 DNA reads TGTGCCAGCGTTACAGGGTCGGGAGAAAAACTGTTTTTT. Its translation is CASVTGSGEKLFF.

The V and J genes are TRBV5-6 and TRBJ2-2; tentatively, D is TRBD1 (6 bases). Germline V gene sequence: CDR1 SGHDT, CDR2 YYEEEE. Deletions cut 5 bases from V and 6 bases from J, with 11 bases between. The CDR3 runs 13 residues. CDR3 residues: CASRKAGAGELFF. The CDR3 DNA reads TGTGCCAGCAGAAAAGCAGGGGCCGGGGAGCTGTTTTTT. Complete variable domain (other parts from reference TRBV5-6 and TRBJ2-2): DAGVTQSPTHLIKTRGQQVTLRCSPKSGHDTVSWYQQALGQGPQFIFQYYEEEERQRGNFPDRFSGHQFPNYSSELNVNALLLGDSALYLCASRKAGAGELFFGEGSRLTVL.

CDR3 DNA: TGTGCCAGCAGCCAAGAACCCCGACAGGGGAGAAACACCATATATTTT. It yields the protein CASSQEPRQGRNTIYF. The chain carries TRBV3-1 (or the pseudogene TRBV3-2) and TRBJ1-3; 8 bases fit TRBD1. V lost 0 bases to trimming and J lost 5 bases; unmatched junction nucleotides: 6. The V gene's germline CDR1 is LGHDT and CDR2 YNNKEL (reference sequence). This CDR3 region has 16 residues.

This clone has only a few counts. Additional DNA sequences in this sample encode the identical CDR3. J is TRBJ2-7 and V is TRBV7-2; TRBD2 matches at 7 bases. This CDR3 region has 15 residues. Germline loops: CDR1 SGHTA, CDR2 FQGNSA. The ends lost 1 base at V and 0 bases at J; junction bases unmatched: 3. The CDR3 here is CASSLGGGISYEQYF. CDR3 in DNA: TGTGCCAGCAGCTTAGGGGGGGGGATCTCCTACGAGCAGTACTTC. The full variable domain, with the rest looked up from reference TRBV7-2 and TRBJ2-7, is GAGVSQSPSNKVTEKGKDVELRCDPISGHTALYWYRQSLGQGLEFLIYFQGNSAPDKSGLPSDRFSAERTGGSVSTLTIQRTQQEDSAVYLCASSLGGGISYEQYFGPGTRLTVT.

J is TRBJ2-2 and V is TRBV7-9, with 9 bases that match TRBD1. The CDR3 extends over 14 amino acids. CDR1 is SEHNR, CDR2 FQNEAQ, per germline (reference sequence). V dropped 8 bases and J dropped 4; count of bases not matched to a gene: 5. As DNA, the CDR3 is TGTGCCAGCGGGGGACAGGGCCCCACCGGGGAGCTGTTTTTT. This sequence encodes CASGGQGPTGELFF.

This chain connects TRBV6-5 to TRBJ2-6; D is unclear. The germline V and J ends were trimmed by 10 bases and 6 bases, with 10 bases remaining between them. Germline CDR1 reads MNHEY; CDR2 reads SVGAGI. This CDR3 contains 12 residues. The CDR3 nucleotides are TGTGCCACCTTGTCTCTGGCCAACGTCCTGACTTTC. Translated: CATLSLANVLTF.

V and J are TRBV5-1 and TRBJ2-2, with 9 nucleotides matching TRBD2. The CDR3 sequence is 20 residues long. CDR1 and CDR2 from the germline V gene are SGHRS and YFSETQ. V trimming: 0 bases; J trimming: 1 base; junction bases outside the gene matches: 13. The CDR3 region is CASSLGAGTSHYKNTGELFF. As DNA, the CDR3 is TGCGCCAGCAGCTTGGGGGCCGGGACTAGCCACTACAAGAACACCGGGGAGCTGTTTTTT.